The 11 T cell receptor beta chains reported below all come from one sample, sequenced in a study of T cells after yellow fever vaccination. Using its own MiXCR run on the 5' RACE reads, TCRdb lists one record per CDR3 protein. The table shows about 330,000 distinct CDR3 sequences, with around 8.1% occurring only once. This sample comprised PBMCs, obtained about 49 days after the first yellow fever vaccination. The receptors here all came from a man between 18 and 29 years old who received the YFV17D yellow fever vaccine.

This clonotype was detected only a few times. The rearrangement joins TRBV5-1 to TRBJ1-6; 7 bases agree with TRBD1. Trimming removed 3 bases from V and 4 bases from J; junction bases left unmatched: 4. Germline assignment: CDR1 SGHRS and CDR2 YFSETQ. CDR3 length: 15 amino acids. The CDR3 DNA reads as TGCGCCAGCAGCTCCGGACAGGCTTATAATTCACCCCTCCACTTT. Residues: CASSSGQAYNSPLHF.

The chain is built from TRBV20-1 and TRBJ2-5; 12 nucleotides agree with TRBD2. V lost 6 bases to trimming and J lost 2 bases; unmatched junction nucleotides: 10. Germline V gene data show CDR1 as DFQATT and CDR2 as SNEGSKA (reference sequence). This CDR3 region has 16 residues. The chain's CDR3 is CSANGLAGTPQETQYF. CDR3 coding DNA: TGCAGTGCCAACGGACTAGCGGGGACCCCACAAGAGACCCAGTACTTC.

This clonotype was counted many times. The CDR3 spells CASSKQGALNEQYF. In DNA form, the CDR3 reads TGTGCCAGCAGCAAACAGGGCGCCCTAAACGAGCAGTACTTC. The chain couples TRBV12-3 or TRBV12-4 to TRBJ2-7; perhaps TRBD1 as D (6 bases). The V and J ends lost 6 bases and 5 bases respectively, with 17 bases between them. This CDR3 spans 14 amino acids.

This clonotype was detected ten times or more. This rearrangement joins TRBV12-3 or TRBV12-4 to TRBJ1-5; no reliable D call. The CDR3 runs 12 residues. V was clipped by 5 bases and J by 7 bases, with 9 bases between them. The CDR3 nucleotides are TGTGCCAGCAGTCAAGGGCACCAGCCCCAGCATTTT. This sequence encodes CASSQGHQPQHF.

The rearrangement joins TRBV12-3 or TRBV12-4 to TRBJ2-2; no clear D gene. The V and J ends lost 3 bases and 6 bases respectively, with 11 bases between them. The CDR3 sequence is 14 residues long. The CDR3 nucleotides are TGTGCCAGCAGTTTTAGTTCGGGTTCCGGGGAGCTGTTTTTT. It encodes CASSFSSGSGELFF.

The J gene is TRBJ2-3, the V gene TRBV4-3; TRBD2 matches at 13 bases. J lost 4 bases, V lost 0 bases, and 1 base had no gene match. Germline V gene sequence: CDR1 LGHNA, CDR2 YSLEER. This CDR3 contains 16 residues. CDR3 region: CASSQDTSGGADTQYF. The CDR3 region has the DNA TGCGCCAGCAGCCAAGATACTAGCGGGGGGGCAGATACGCAGTATTTT.

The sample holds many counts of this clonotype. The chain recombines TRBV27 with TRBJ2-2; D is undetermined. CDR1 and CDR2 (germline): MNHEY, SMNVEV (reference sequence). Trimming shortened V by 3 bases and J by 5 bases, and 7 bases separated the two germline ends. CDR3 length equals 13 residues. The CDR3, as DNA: TGTGCCAGCAGTTTCTCCCTAACCGGGGAGCTGTTTTTT. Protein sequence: CASSFSLTGELFF.

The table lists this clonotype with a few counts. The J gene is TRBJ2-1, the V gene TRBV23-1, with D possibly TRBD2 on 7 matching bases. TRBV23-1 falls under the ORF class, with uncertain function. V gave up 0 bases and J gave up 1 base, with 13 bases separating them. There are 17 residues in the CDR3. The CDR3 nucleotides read TGCGCCAGCAGTCAATCGGGGGGGGCAATGTCCTACAATGAGCAGTTCTTC. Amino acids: CASSQSGGAMSYNEQFF.

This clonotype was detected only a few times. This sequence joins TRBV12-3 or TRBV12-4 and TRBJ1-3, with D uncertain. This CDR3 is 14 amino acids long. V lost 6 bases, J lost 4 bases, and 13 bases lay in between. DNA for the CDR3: TGTGCCAGCAGCAGGAGATGGCACGGAAACACCATATATTTT. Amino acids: CASSRRWHGNTIYF.

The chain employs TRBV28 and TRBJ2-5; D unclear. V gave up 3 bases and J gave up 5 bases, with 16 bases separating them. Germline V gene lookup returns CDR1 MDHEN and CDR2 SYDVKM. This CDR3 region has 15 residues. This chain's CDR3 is CASSLADQFRETQYF. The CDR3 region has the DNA TGTGCCAGCAGTTTGGCAGACCAGTTCCGGGAGACCCAGTACTTC.

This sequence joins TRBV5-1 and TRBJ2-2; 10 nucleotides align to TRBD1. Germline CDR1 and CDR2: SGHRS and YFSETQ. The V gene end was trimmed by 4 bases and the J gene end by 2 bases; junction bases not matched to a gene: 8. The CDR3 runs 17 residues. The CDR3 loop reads CASSHPTGGLNTGELFF. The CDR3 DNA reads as TGCGCCAGCAGCCACCCGACAGGGGGCCTCAACACCGGGGAGCTGTTTTTT.